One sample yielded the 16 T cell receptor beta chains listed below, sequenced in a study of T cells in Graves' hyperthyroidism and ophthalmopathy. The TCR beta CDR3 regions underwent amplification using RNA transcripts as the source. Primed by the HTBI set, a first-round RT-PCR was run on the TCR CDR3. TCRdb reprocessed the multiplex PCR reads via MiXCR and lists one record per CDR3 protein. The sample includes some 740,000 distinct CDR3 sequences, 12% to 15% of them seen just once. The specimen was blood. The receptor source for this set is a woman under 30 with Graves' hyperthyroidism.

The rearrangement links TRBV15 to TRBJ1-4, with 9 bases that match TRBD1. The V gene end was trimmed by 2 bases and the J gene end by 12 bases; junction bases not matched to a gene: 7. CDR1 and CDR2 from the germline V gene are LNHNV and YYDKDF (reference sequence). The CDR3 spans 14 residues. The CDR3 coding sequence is TGTGCCACCAGCAGACGGACAGGGGAGGAAGAACTGTTTTTT. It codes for CATSRRTGEEELFF.

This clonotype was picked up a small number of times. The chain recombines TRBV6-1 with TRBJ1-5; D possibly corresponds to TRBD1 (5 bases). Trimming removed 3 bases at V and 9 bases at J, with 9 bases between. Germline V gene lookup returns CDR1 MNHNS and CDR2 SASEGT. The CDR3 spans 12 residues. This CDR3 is CASSEGGGPQHF. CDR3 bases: TGTGCCAGCAGTGAGGGTGGGGGGCCCCAGCATTTT.

CDR3 loop: CASSLWGSGKPDTQYF. DNA for the CDR3: TGTGCCAGCAGTTTATGGGGTAGCGGGAAACCAGATACGCAGTATTTT. The V call is TRBV28, the J call TRBJ2-3, with 8 bases lining up with TRBD2. Germline CDR1 MDHEN, CDR2 SYDVKM. The CDR3 runs to 16 residues. Trimming removed 0 bases from V and 4 bases from J; junction bases left unmatched: 6.

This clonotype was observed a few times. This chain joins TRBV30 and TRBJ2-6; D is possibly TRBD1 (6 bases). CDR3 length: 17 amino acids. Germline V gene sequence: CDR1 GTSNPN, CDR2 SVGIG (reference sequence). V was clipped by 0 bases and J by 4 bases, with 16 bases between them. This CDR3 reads CAWSVQGLSDGANVLTF. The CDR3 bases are TGTGCCTGGAGTGTACAGGGATTGTCGGACGGGGCCAACGTCCTGACTTTC.

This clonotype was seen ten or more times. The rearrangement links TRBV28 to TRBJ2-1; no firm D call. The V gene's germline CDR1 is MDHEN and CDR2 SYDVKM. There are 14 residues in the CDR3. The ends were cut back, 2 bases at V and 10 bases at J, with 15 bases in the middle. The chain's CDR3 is CASSLTRPLLEQFF. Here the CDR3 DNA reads TGTGCCAGCAGTTTAACGCGCCCCCTACTCGAGCAGTTCTTC.

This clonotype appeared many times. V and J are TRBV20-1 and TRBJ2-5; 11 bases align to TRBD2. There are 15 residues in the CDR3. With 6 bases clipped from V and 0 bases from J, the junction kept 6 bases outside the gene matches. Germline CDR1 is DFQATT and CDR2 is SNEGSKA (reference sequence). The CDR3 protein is CSAIAGGRYQETQYF. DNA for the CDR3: TGCAGTGCCATAGCGGGAGGGCGGTACCAAGAGACCCAGTACTTC.

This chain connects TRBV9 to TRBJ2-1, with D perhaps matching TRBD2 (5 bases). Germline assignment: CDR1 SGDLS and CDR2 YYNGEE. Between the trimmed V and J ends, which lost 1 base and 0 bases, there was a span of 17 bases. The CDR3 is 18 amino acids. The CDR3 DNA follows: TGTGCCAGCAGCGTACGAGAGGGATTTCTAAACTCCTACAATGAGCAGTTCTTC. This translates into CASSVREGFLNSYNEQFF.

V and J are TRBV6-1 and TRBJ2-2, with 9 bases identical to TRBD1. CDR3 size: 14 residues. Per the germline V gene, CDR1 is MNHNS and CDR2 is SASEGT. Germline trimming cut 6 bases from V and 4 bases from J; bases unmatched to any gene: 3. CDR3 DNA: TGTGCCAGCAGGGGACAGGGCTCCACCGGGGAGCTGTTTTTT. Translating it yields CASRGQGSTGELFF.

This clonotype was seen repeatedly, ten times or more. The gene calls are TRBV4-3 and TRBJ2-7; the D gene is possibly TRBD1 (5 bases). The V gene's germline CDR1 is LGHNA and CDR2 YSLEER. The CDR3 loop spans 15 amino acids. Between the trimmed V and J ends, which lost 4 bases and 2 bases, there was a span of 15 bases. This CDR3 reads CASSRFSGITYEQYF. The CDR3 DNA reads TGCGCCAGCAGCCGGTTCTCAGGGATCACCTACGAGCAGTACTTC.

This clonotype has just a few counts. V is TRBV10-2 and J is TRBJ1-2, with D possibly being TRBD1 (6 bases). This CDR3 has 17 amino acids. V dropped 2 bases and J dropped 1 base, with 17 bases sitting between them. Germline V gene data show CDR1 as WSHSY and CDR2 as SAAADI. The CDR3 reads CASSETLQGAHNYGYTF. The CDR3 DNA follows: TGCGCCAGCAGTGAGACTTTACAGGGCGCGCATAACTATGGCTACACCTTC.

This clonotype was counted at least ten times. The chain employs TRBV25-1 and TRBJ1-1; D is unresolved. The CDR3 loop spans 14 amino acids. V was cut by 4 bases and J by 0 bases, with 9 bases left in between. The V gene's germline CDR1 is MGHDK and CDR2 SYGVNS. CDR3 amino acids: CASSAGRMNTEAFF. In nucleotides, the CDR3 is TGTGCCAGCAGTGCAGGACGCATGAACACTGAAGCTTTCTTT.

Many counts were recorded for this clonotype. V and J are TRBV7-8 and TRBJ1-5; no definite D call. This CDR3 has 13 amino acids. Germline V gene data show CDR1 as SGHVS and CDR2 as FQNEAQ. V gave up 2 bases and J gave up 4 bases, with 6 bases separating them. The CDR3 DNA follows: TGTGCCAGCAGCTTACGGACTAATCAGCCCCAGCATTTT. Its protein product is CASSLRTNQPQHF.

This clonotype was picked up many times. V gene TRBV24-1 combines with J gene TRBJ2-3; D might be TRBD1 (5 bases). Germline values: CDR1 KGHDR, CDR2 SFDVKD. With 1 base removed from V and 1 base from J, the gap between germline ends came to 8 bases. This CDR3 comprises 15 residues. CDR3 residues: CATSDFTTGTDTQYF. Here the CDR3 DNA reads TGTGCCACCAGTGATTTCACGACAGGCACAGATACGCAGTATTTT.

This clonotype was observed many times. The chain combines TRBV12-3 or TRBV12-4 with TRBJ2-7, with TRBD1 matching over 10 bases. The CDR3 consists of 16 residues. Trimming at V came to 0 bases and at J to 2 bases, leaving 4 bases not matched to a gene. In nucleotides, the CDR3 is TGTGCCAGCAGTTTAGCGCAGGGACAGGGGACCTACGAGCAGTACTTC. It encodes CASSLAQGQGTYEQYF.

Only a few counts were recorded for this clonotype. CDR3 loop: CSARDGSGLYNEQFF. The CDR3 region has the DNA TGCAGTGCTAGAGATGGGTCGGGCCTCTACAATGAGCAGTTCTTC. This chain uses TRBV20-1 with TRBJ2-1; no firm D call. This CDR3 has 15 amino acids. Per germline, CDR1 DFQATT and CDR2 SNEGSKA (reference sequence). V shed 0 bases and J shed 3 bases, with 12 bases lying between them.

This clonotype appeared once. DNA of the CDR3: TGTGCCAGCAGTGTTAGGACTGCGACCTACGAGCAGTACTTC. This translates into CASSVRTATYEQYF. The chain joins TRBV25-1 to TRBJ2-7, with a tentative D call TRBD2 (5 bases). The CDR3 covers 14 residues. Per germline, CDR1 MGHDK and CDR2 SYGVNS. V was clipped by 4 bases and J by 2 bases, with 12 bases between them.